One and the same sample provided the 21 T cell receptor beta chains below, sequenced in a study of Ad26.COV2.S vaccination and SARS-CoV-2 variants. Treatment defined: over 15 received Ad26.COV2.S at low or high dose, single or two shots; five or six received placebo; per-sample allocation not given. The samples were gathered on day 63 after the first injection of vaccine or placebo. The data were produced by immunoSEQ multiplex PCR, yet TCRdb's version contains in-frame clones alone and is incomplete. The table lists 300,000 to 350,000 clones, approximately 86% of them singletons, with about 10% in the top ten. Sequences were derived from peripheral blood, sampled in a trial of Ad26.COV2.S vaccine versus placebo. The origin of the receptors is a person between 18 and 65 years old who received the Ad26.COV2.S COVID-19 vaccine or a placebo.

This clone was counted a few times. The chain joins TRBV6-5 to TRBJ1-2; 10 nucleotides line up with TRBD1. Germline CDR1 and CDR2: MNHEY and SVGAGI. The junction had 7 bases not matched to a gene; V was cut back by 4 bases and J by 5 bases. The CDR3 has 15 amino acids. The CDR3 nucleotides read TGTGCCAGCAGTTCACCGGGACAGGGGAATTATGGCTACACCTTC. Translated: CASSSPGQGNYGYTF.

The chain has TRBV6-2 or TRBV6-3 and TRBJ2-1; 8 bases map to TRBD2. The germline V gene encodes CDR1 MNHEY and CDR2 SVGEGT. V trimming: 6 bases; J trimming: 3 bases; junction bases outside the gene matches: 10. The CDR3 is 16 residues long. The CDR3 loop is CASSFTTSGLYNEQFF. CDR3 in DNA: TGTGCCAGCAGCTTCACCACTAGCGGCCTCTACAATGAGCAGTTCTTC.

V and J are TRBV9 and TRBJ2-6; D is perhaps TRBD2 (5 bases). The ends were cut back, 4 bases at V and 3 bases at J, with 17 bases in the middle. Germline values: CDR1 SGDLS, CDR2 YYNGEE. The CDR3 length is 17 residues. CDR3 loop: CASSPTSGILGANVLTF. CDR3 sequence (DNA): TGTGCCAGCAGCCCCACCTCGGGGATTCTTGGGGCCAACGTCCTGACTTTC.

The chain links TRBV10-2 to TRBJ2-1; 11 nucleotides align to TRBD2. The CDR3 loop spans 16 amino acids. Trimming at V came to 6 bases and at J to 2 bases, leaving 6 bases not matched to a gene. In germline, CDR1 is WSHSY, CDR2 SAAADI. CDR3 nucleotides: TGCGCCAGCAGGGAACTAGCGGGAGCGCCCTACAATGAGCAGTTCTTC. Encoded protein: CASRELAGAPYNEQFF.

This clone is a singleton in its sample. The V gene is TRBV10-1, the J gene TRBJ2-1; perhaps TRBD2 as D (7 bases). Deletions cut 0 bases from V and 8 bases from J, with 17 bases between. CDR1 and CDR2 (germline): WNHNN, SYGVQD (reference sequence). The CDR3 has 16 amino acids. CDR3 nucleotide sequence: TGCGCCAGCAGTGAGTCGATTGCTAGGGGGGGGTATGAGCAGTTCTTC. As protein: CASSESIARGGYEQFF.

The rearrangement links TRBV19 to TRBJ1-1; 8 bases are shared with TRBD1. The CDR3 spans 15 residues. The germline V gene encodes CDR1 LNHDA and CDR2 SQIVND (reference sequence). V dropped 7 bases and J dropped 9; count of bases not matched to a gene: 16. The CDR3 coding sequence is TGTGCCAGTACCCCGACCGGGACAGGAGGCCCCCAAGCTTTCTTT. Its translation is CASTPTGTGGPQAFF.

This clone has a handful of counts. J is TRBJ2-5 and V is TRBV7-3; 9 bases are a match to TRBD1. Trimming cost V 5 bases and J 6 bases; bases outside gene matches: 7. In germline, CDR1 is SGHTA, CDR2 FQGTGA. The CDR3 spans 14 residues. The CDR3 bases are TGTGCCAGCAGCGATACCGGGACAGGGCAGACCCAGTACTTC. The encoded protein is CASSDTGTGQTQYF.

The rearrangement joins TRBV7-9 to TRBJ2-3, with a possible D match to TRBD1 (5 bases). The CDR3 spans 13 residues. Germline CDR1 SEHNR, CDR2 FQNEAQ (reference sequence). V dropped 2 bases and J dropped 5 bases, with 8 bases sitting between them. CDR3 amino acids: CASSLWGEDTQYF. CDR3 DNA sequence: TGTGCCAGCAGCTTATGGGGCGAAGATACGCAGTATTTT.

The chain joins TRBV27 to TRBJ1-1; D remains unclear. Germline V gene lookup returns CDR1 MNHEY and CDR2 SMNVEV (reference sequence). With 3 bases removed from V and 2 bases from J, the gap between germline ends came to 7 bases. The CDR3 sequence is 13 residues long. The CDR3 loop is CASSFNGNTEAFF. The CDR3 DNA reads as TGTGCCAGCAGTTTCAACGGAAACACTGAAGCTTTCTTT.

The chain carries TRBV5-1 and TRBJ1-3, with D possibly being TRBD1 (5 bases). This CDR3 comprises 16 residues. The germline V gene encodes CDR1 SGHRS and CDR2 YFSETQ. V was pared by 3 bases and J by 4 bases, with 17 bases between. CDR3 sequence (DNA): TGCGCCAGCAGCTCCATTAATGGGGGAGCAGGAAACACCATATATTTT. Its translation: CASSSINGGAGNTIYF.

The rearrangement joins TRBV24-1 to TRBJ1-5; TRBD1 might be the D (5 bases). Germline CDR1 is KGHDR and CDR2 is SFDVKD. V was shortened by 0 bases and J by 7 bases, with 18 bases between the two germline ends. The CDR3 loop spans 17 amino acids. Here the CDR3 DNA reads TGTGCCACCAGTGATTTGCAATGGCCAGGGCAATGGCAGCCCCAGCATTTT. It codes for CATSDLQWPGQWQPQHF.

The genes are TRBV11-2 and TRBJ2-7; D is perhaps TRBD2 (6 bases). From germline, CDR1 is SGHAT and CDR2 FQNNGV. The CDR3 is made up of 17 amino acids. The V end was cut by 0 bases, the J end by 2 bases, with 17 bases between. In nucleotides, the CDR3 is TGTGCCAGCAGCTTAGAAGGAGTGGCGGGGCCGACCTACGAGCAGTACTTC. The encoded protein is CASSLEGVAGPTYEQYF.

The chain joins TRBV5-4 to TRBJ1-3, with 9 nucleotides matching TRBD1. This CDR3 has 14 residues. Trimming at V came to 3 bases and at J to 7 bases, leaving 5 bases not matched to a gene. Looked up from germline, CDR1 is SGHNT and CDR2 is YYREEE (reference sequence). The CDR3 reads CASSSTGGGNTIYF. CDR3 bases: TGTGCCAGCAGCTCAACAGGGGGCGGGAACACCATATATTTT. The entire variable domain, with the rest obtained from reference TRBV5-4 and TRBJ1-3, is as follows: ETGVTQSPTHLIKTRGQQVTLRCSSQSGHNTVSWYQQALGQGPQFIFQYYREEENGRGNFPPRFSGLQFPNYSSELNVNALELDDSALYLCASSSTGGGNTIYFGEGSWLTVV.

The chain carries TRBV28 and TRBJ2-7; D unclear. The germline V gene has CDR1 MDHEN and CDR2 SYDVKM. The CDR3 is 14 residues long. Trimming took off 6 bases at V and 4 bases at J, with 16 bases between the two ends. The CDR3, as DNA: TGTGCCAGCAGCCCAGGACCAAGGGATTACGAGCAGTACTTC. It codes for CASSPGPRDYEQYF. The variable domain in full, completed from reference TRBV28 and TRBJ2-7, reads DVKVTQSSRYLVKRTGEKVFLECVQDMDHENMFWYRQDPGLGLRLIYFSYDVKMKEKGDIPEGYSVSREKKERFSLILESASTNQTSMYLCASSPGPRDYEQYFGPGTRLTVT.

The rearrangement uses TRBV19 and TRBJ1-2; 8 nucleotides agree with TRBD1. CDR3 length: 13 residues. V shed 11 bases, J shed 8 bases, and the junction held 13 bases outside the gene matches. Germline CDR1 is LNHDA and CDR2 is SQIVND (reference sequence). The CDR3 here is CAGSLQGGLGYTF. The DNA for the CDR3 is TGTGCCGGATCCCTACAGGGGGGATTAGGCTACACCTTC.

CDR3 coding DNA: TGTGCCAGCAGTAAGGACAGGAATGGCTACACCTTC. Amino acid sequence: CASSKDRNGYTF. The chain uses TRBV6-2 or TRBV6-3 and TRBJ1-2; TRBD1 matches at 7 bases. The V gene's germline CDR1 is MNHEY and CDR2 SVGEGT. V was clipped by 5 bases and J by 6 bases; unmatched bases: 3. This CDR3 has 12 amino acids.

The V and J genes are TRBV2 and TRBJ2-3; 8 bases map to TRBD1. CDR3 length: 15 residues. Trimming removed 8 bases from V and 3 bases from J; junction bases left unmatched: 10. Germline V CDR1 and CDR2: SNHLY, FYNNEI. CDR3 sequence: CASAQQGGWTDTQYF. The CDR3, as DNA: TGTGCCAGCGCTCAACAGGGGGGATGGACAGATACGCAGTATTTT.

The V gene is TRBV2, the J gene TRBJ1-5; D not resolved. The length of the CDR3 is 14 residues. Deletions cut 10 bases from V and 2 bases from J, with 15 bases between. Germline CDR1 is SNHLY and CDR2 is FYNNEI. The CDR3 reads CATSRGVGNQPQHF. DNA for the CDR3: TGTGCCACCTCCCGGGGAGTCGGCAATCAGCCCCAGCATTTT.

This clone was seen a handful of times. The sample contains more than one DNA sequence encoding this CDR3. The chain combines TRBV18 with TRBJ1-2, with 7 bases fitting TRBD1. V shed 3 bases and J 6 bases; nucleotides not matched to a gene: 1. The germline V gene has CDR1 KGHSH and CDR2 LQKENI. CDR3 length equals 12 residues. The CDR3 DNA is TGTGCCAGCTCACCCGACAGGGATGGCTACACCTTC. Translated, it gives CASSPDRDGYTF.

In DNA, the CDR3 is TGTGCCAGTAGCACCGCCTGGGGCGAAAAACTGTTTTTT. This codes for CASSTAWGEKLFF. This sequence joins TRBV19 and TRBJ1-4; weak D call: TRBD1 (5 bases). The germline V gene has CDR1 LNHDA and CDR2 SQIVND (reference sequence). This CDR3 has 13 residues. Trimming took off 6 bases at V and 8 bases at J, with 13 bases between the two ends.

The chain links TRBV7-8 to TRBJ2-3; D unclear. Trimming left V 2 bases short and J 4 bases short, with 7 bases between. This CDR3 contains 13 residues. Germline CDR1 reads SGHVS; CDR2 reads FQNEAQ. CDR3 region: CASSLMSPDTQYF. In DNA, the CDR3 is TGTGCCAGCAGCTTAATGTCGCCAGATACGCAGTATTTT.